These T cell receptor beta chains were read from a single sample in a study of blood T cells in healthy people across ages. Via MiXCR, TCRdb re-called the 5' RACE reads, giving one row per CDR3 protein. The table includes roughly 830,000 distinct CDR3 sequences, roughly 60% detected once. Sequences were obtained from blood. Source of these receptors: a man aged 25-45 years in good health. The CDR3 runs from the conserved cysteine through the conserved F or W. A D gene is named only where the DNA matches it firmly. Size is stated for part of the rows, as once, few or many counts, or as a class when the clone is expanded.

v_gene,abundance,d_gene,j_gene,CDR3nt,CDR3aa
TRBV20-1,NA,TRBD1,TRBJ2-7,TGCAGTGCTAGAGGACTCGGGACAGGGGGCTACGAGCAGTACTTC,CSARGLGTGGYEQYF
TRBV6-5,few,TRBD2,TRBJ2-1,TGTGCCAGCAGCCCCGGGACTAGCTCCTACAATGAGCAGTTCTTC,CASSPGTSSYNEQFF
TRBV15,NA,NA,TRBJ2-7,TGTGCCACCCGAGGGACCTACGAGCAGTACTTC,CATRGTYEQYF
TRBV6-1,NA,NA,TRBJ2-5,TGTGCCAGCAGAACAGAACAAGAGACCCAGTACTTC,CASRTEQETQYF
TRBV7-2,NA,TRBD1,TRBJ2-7,TGTGCCAGCAGCTTAGGGGGGACAGGGGTCCGCGAGCAGTACTTC,CASSLGGTGVREQYF
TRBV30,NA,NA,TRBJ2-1,TGTGCCTGGATAAGGGACTCGAGCAATGAGCAGTTCTTC,CAWIRDSSNEQFF
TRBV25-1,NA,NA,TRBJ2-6,TGTGCCACCTCCCTCGGACCCGGGGCCAACGTCCTGACTTTC,CATSLGPGANVLTF
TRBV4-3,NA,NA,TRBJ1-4,TGCGCCAGCAGCCAAGTGCAGGGGACTGAAAAACTGTTTTTT,CASSQVQGTEKLFF
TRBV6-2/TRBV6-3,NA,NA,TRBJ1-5,TGTGCCAGCAGCGGAATTAGGGTAGTACAAAGCAATCAGCCCCAGCATTTT,CASSGIRVVQSNQPQHF
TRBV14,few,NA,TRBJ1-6,TGTGCCAGCAGCCCCCTACAGGGAATCGGTTCACCCCTCCACTTT,CASSPLQGIGSPLHF
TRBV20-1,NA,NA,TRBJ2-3,TGCAGTGCTGGGGACAACTTGGGGACAGATACGCAGTATTTT,CSAGDNLGTDTQYF
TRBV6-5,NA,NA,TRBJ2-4,TGTGCCAGCAGTCTCGCCACACTCACGGCCAAAAACATTCAGTACTTC,CASSLATLTAKNIQYF
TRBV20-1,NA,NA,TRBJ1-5,TGCAGTGCTGCTCACAACAGGGTCAATCAGCCCCAGCATTTT,CSAAHNRVNQPQHF
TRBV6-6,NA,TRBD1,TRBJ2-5,TGTGCCAGCAGTTACTCGACGGACAGGGCCCACCCGACCCAGTACTTC,CASSYSTDRAHPTQYF
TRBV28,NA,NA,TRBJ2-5,TGTGCCAGCAGTTACGGAAACTCGCAAGAGACCCAGTACTTC,CASSYGNSQETQYF
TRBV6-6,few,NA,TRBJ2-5,TGTGCCAGCCACGGGATGGGGGAGACCCAGTACTTC,CASHGMGETQYF
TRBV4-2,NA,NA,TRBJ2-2,TGTGCCAGCAGCCAAGTGGAGGACGTAAGGACCGGGGAGCTGTTTTTT,CASSQVEDVRTGELFF
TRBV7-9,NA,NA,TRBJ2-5,TGTGCCAGCAGCTTACTGGGGAGCTTCTACCAAGAGACCCAGTACTTC,CASSLLGSFYQETQYF
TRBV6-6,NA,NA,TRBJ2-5,TGTGCCAGCAAGGAGGGGGGTCTAGAGACCCAGTACTTC,CASKEGGLETQYF
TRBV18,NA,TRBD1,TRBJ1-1,TGTGCCAGCTCATCTGAAGCAGGGGGAAGGACTGAAGCTTTCTTT,CASSSEAGGRTEAFF
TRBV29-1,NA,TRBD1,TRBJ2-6,TGCAGCATCTTAGGACAGGGGGCGCCTGGGGCCAACGTCCTGACTTTC,CSILGQGAPGANVLTF
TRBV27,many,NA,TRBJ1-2,TGTGCCAGCAGTTTATCAGGAGGCTACACCTTC,CASSLSGGYTF
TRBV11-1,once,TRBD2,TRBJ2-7,TGTGCCAGCAGCTTAGCGTATGTACTCGGGACTAGCGGGGGCCGTTCCTACGAGCAGTACTTC,CASSLAYVLGTSGGRSYEQYF
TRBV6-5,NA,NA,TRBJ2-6,TGTGCCAGCAGTTACTACGGGGCAGGCCGCCTTGTTGGGGCCAACGTCCTGACTTTC,CASSYYGAGRLVGANVLTF
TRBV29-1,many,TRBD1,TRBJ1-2,TGCAGCGTTAGGACAGGGTTGACATGGGGCTACACCTTC,CSVRTGLTWGYTF
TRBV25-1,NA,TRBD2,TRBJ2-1,TGTGCCAGCAGTGAGGCGGGGGGGCATGTCGATGAGCAGTTCTTC,CASSEAGGHVDEQFF
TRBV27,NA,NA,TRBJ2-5,TGTGCCAGCAGTCTCTCTGGAGGCTCCCCCTTGGAGCAGTACTTC,CASSLSGGSPLEQYF
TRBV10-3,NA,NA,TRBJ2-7,TGTGCCATCAGCGGGTCCTACTACGAGCAGTACTTC,CAISGSYYEQYF
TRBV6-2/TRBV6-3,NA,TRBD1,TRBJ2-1,TGTGCCAGCAGTACCGGGACAGGGGGCGGGGATGAGCAGTTCTTC,CASSTGTGGGDEQFF
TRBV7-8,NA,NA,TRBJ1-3,TGTGCCAGCAGCTTTTACCACAGGGATGGAAACACCATATATTTT,CASSFYHRDGNTIYF
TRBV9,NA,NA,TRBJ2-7,TGTGCCAGCAGCGGGGGGGCACGCTACGAGCAGTACTTC,CASSGGARYEQYF
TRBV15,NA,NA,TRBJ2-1,TGTGCCACCAGCAGCGACAAGTACAATGAGCAGTTCTTC,CATSSDKYNEQFF
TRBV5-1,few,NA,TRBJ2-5,TGCGCCAGCAGCTTGGATCTACCCCAAGAGACCCAGTACTTC,CASSLDLPQETQYF
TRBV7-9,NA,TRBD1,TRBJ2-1,TGTGCCAGCAGCTTAGTCGGATGGGACAGGGGTTTCAATGAGCAGTTCTTC,CASSLVGWDRGFNEQFF